A selection of T cell receptor beta chains follows, all from one sample in a study of blood T cell repertoires in COVID-19. This table comes from immunoSEQ multiplex PCR, and its TCRdb copy is limited to in-frame clones, with some not included. This table has around 220,000 clones, approximately 80% appearing once. The sequencing input was peripheral blood. These receptors were collected from a woman older than 75 with active or convalescent COVID-19. CDR3s include the opening cysteine and the closing phenylalanine or tryptophan. The D gene is left open where the match is weak. Size is omitted from some rows. Given values are once, few, many or a class for expanded clones.

v_call,clone_size,j_call,d_call,cdr3_aa,cdr3_nt
TRBV5-5,.,TRBJ1-2,TRBD1,CASSAYGQGAYGYTF,TGTGCCAGCAGCGCCTATGGACAGGGGGCCTATGGCTACACCTTC
TRBV11-2,.,TRBJ2-5,.,CASSLDQSRTQYF,TGTGCCAGCAGCTTAGATCAGTCTCGGACCCAGTACTTC
TRBV2,.,TRBJ2-1,TRBD2,CASSPRTSGGTGWHEQFF,TGTGCCAGCAGTCCCCGGACTAGCGGGGGTACGGGGTGGCATGAGCAGTTCTTC
TRBV25-1,many,TRBJ2-7,.,CASSDDRNYEQYF,TGTGCCAGCAGTGACGACAGGAACTACGAGCAGTACTTC
TRBV5-1,.,TRBJ2-1,TRBD2,CASSQGTSGSNEQFF,TGCGCCAGCAGCCAAGGGACTAGCGGGAGTAATGAGCAGTTCTTC
TRBV15,.,TRBJ2-3,.,CATSRVGGAADTQYF,TGTGCCACCAGCAGAGTAGGAGGGGCAGCAGATACGCAGTATTTT
TRBV28,.,TRBJ2-7,.,CASSLDSKTGYEQYF,TGTGCCAGCAGTTTAGACTCAAAAACAGGCTACGAGCAGTACTTC
TRBV7-9,.,TRBJ2-3,TRBD2,CASSLTFTSGITDTQYF,TGTGCCAGCAGCTTAACCTTTACTAGCGGGATAACAGATACGCAGTATTTT
TRBV7-2,.,TRBJ1-5,.,CASSRPGGNQPQHF,TGTGCCAGCAGCCGCCCGGGGGGTAACCAGCCCCAGCATTTT
TRBV6-6,.,TRBJ1-6,TRBD1,CASSYSTGENSPLHF,TGTGCCAGCAGTTACTCGACAGGGGAGAATTCACCCCTCCACTTT
TRBV3-1/TRBV3-2,once,TRBJ2-5,TRBD2,CASSQGVMSGGLQETQYF,TGTGCCAGCAGCCAAGGTGTTATGAGCGGGGGCCTCCAAGAGACCCAGTACTTC
TRBV12-3/TRBV12-4,.,TRBJ1-2,TRBD1,CASSGDSDYGYTF,TGTGCCAGCAGCGGGGACAGTGACTATGGCTACACCTTC
TRBV2,.,TRBJ1-1,.,CASTPGLYTEAFF,TGTGCCAGCACCCCGGGACTGTACACTGAAGCTTTCTTT
TRBV6-5,.,TRBJ1-4,.,CASRILNEKLFF,TGTGCCAGCAGAATCCTTAATGAAAAACTGTTTTTT
TRBV5-1,.,TRBJ2-3,.,CASSRTGKSTDTQYF,TGCGCCAGCAGCCGGACCGGGAAGAGCACAGATACGCAGTATTTT
TRBV3-1/TRBV3-2,.,TRBJ2-7,.,CASSQVRRSSYEQYF,TGTGCCAGCAGCCAAGTTCGGAGGAGCTCCTACGAGCAGTACTTC
TRBV5-1,.,TRBJ2-5,TRBD1,CASSLAPDRGQKETQYF,TGCGCCAGCAGCTTGGCCCCTGACAGGGGGCAGAAGGAGACCCAGTACTTC
TRBV25-1,.,TRBJ2-1,.,CASSSNWGGRSYNEQFF,TGTGCCAGCAGTTCAAACTGGGGGGGCAGATCCTACAATGAGCAGTTCTTC
TRBV4-1,few,TRBJ2-3,TRBD2,CASSQRLAGGPTDTQYF,TGCGCCAGCAGCCAACGACTAGCGGGAGGACCCACAGATACGCAGTATTTT
TRBV3-1/TRBV3-2,.,TRBJ2-1,TRBD1,CASSSGTVLYNEQFF,TGTGCCAGCAGCTCCGGGACAGTACTCTACAATGAGCAGTTCTTC
TRBV28,.,TRBJ2-5,TRBD2,CATRASGRAETQYF,TGTGCCACCAGGGCTAGCGGGAGAGCGGAGACCCAGTACTTC
TRBV4-1,.,TRBJ2-7,TRBD1,CASSQDWTGGRQYF,TGCGCCAGCAGCCAAGACTGGACAGGGGGCCGGCAGTACTTC
TRBV20-1,few,TRBJ2-3,TRBD2,CSASGGSGKLSTDTQYF,TGCAGTGCTAGTGGGGGTAGCGGGAAGCTAAGCACAGATACGCAGTATTTT
TRBV29-1,.,TRBJ1-3,.,CSVQTGSGNTIYF,TGCAGCGTTCAGACAGGCTCTGGAAACACCATATATTTT